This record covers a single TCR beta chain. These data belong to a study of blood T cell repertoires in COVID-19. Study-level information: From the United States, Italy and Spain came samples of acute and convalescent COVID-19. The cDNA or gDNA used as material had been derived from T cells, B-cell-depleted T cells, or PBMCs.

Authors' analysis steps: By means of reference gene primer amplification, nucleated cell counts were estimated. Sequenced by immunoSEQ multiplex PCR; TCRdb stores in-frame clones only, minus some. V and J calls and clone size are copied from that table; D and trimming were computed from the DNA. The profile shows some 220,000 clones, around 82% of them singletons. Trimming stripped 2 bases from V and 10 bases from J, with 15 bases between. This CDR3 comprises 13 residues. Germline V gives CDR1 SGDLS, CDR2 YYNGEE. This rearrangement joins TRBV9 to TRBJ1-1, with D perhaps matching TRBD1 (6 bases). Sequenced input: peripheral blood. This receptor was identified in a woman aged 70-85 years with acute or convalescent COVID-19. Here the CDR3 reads CASSVGGWEGAFF. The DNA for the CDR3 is TGTGCCAGCAGCGTGGGGGGCTGGGAGGGAGCTTTCTTT. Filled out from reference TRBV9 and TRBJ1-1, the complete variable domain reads DSGVTQTPKHLITATGQRVTLRCSPRSGDLSVYWYQQSLDQGLQFLIQYYNGEERAKGNILERFSAQQFPDLHSELNLSSLELGDSALYFCASSVGGWEGAFFGQGTRLTVV.